The present T cell receptor beta chain was sequenced within a study of T-cell memory formation after mild COVID-19. General study results and limits: Clones contracting across day 15 to 85 had a balanced CD4/CD8 profile; later expanding clones leaned CD4+.

This clonotype was seen only a few times. Its matching antigen is unknown. The authors produced TCR alpha and TCR beta cDNA libraries with sample barcodes and UMIs by 5'RACE using constant-segment primers. TCRdb fed the 5' RACE reads into MiXCR, producing one record per CDR3 protein. This table holds under 650,000 distinct CDR3 sequences, 18% found once. The CDR3 runs 15 residues. Trimming cost V 4 bases and J 2 bases; bases outside gene matches: 8. The germline gives CDR1 MGHRA, CDR2 YSYEKL. The source material was PBMCs or a T cell subset sorted from them (not recorded which). The J gene is TRBJ2-7, the V gene TRBV4-1; 7 nucleotides line up with TRBD1. The sequence came from an adult woman who had mild COVID-19 (a few samples of this study predate the infection). Cell type and time point are not known. For the CDR3, the DNA is TGCGCCAGCAGCCGGTTAACAGGGGAGCCCTACGAGCAGTACTTC. Its translation: CASSRLTGEPYEQYF.